The 31 T cell receptor beta chains below come from one sample, sequenced in a study of blood T cell repertoires in COVID-19. Data came from immunoSEQ multiplex PCR; TCRdb stores just in-frame clones and leaves some out. The repertoire includes just over 150,000 clones, 85% to 95% of them detected once, and about 4.5% sits in the top ten. Material for sequencing was peripheral blood. The receptors derive from a woman aged 50 to 60 with acute or convalescent COVID-19.

The gene calls are TRBV28 and TRBJ2-1; TRBD2 matches at 7 bases. The V gene's germline CDR1 is MDHEN and CDR2 SYDVKM. V lost 2 bases and J lost 14; bases outside the gene matches: 18. The CDR3 runs 16 residues. The DNA of the CDR3 is TGTGCCAGCAGTTTAGCAGGCCCCCTGACTAGCCAGAAGGAGTTCTTC. Its protein product is CASSLAGPLTSQKEFF. Filled out from reference TRBV28 and TRBJ2-1, the complete variable domain reads DVKVTQSSRYLVKRTGEKVFLECVQDMDHENMFWYRQDPGLGLRLIYFSYDVKMKEKGDIPEGYSVSREKKERFSLILESASTNQTSMYLCASSLAGPLTSQKEFFGPGTRLTVL.

This rearrangement joins TRBV7-3 to TRBJ1-6; D may be TRBD1 (6 bases). Trimming removed 3 bases from V and 10 bases from J, with 13 bases in between. This CDR3 is built from 14 residues. Germline V gene lookup returns CDR1 SGHTA and CDR2 FQGTGA. CDR3 sequence: CASSLTSQGSPLHF. The CDR3 DNA sequence: TGTGCCAGCAGCTTGACTTCTCAGGGGTCACCCCTCCACTTT.

This chain joins TRBV3-1 (or the pseudogene TRBV3-2) and TRBJ2-5; the match to TRBD2 covers 16 bases. With V trimmed by 6 bases and J by 1 base, 11 bases remained unmatched. The germline V gene has CDR1 LGHDT and CDR2 YNNKEL (reference sequence). This CDR3 comprises 19 residues. CDR3 protein: CASRASGTSGGGAQETQYF. CDR3 DNA sequence: TGTGCCAGCAGGGCCTCCGGGACTAGCGGGGGGGGAGCCCAAGAGACCCAGTACTTC.

The chain recombines TRBV11-2 with TRBJ1-3; 7 nucleotides agree with TRBD1. The CDR3 contains 15 residues. Trimming removed 3 bases from V and 3 bases from J; junction bases left unmatched: 5. Germline V gene data show CDR1 as SGHAT and CDR2 as FQNNGV. The CDR3 sequence is CASSFRGKDGNTIYF. In DNA form, the CDR3 reads TGTGCCAGCAGCTTCAGGGGGAAGGATGGAAACACCATATATTTT.

The chain carries TRBV24-1 and TRBJ2-1; perhaps TRBD1 as D (5 bases). Germline assignment: CDR1 KGHDR and CDR2 SFDVKD. CDR3 size: 12 residues. The V gene lost 5 bases and the J gene lost 5 bases, with 6 bases spanning the gap. This CDR3 is CATSVGDNEQFF. The CDR3 nucleotides read TGTGCCACCAGTGTAGGGGACAATGAGCAGTTCTTC.

The chain links TRBV9 to TRBJ1-3; 8 bases are a match to TRBD1. From germline, CDR1 is SGDLS and CDR2 YYNGEE. Unmatched junction bases numbered 9, after V lost 0 bases and J lost 7 bases. The CDR3 consists of 16 residues. CDR3 sequence: CASSVGQGNGGNTIYF. DNA for the CDR3: TGTGCCAGCAGCGTAGGACAGGGGAATGGCGGCAACACCATATATTTT.

This clone occurred once. The gene calls are TRBV19 and TRBJ1-6; D gene uncertain. Per germline, CDR1 LNHDA and CDR2 SQIVND (reference sequence). V lost 2 bases to trimming and J lost 12 bases, with 8 bases between them. The CDR3 is 12 amino acids. The CDR3 DNA follows: TGTGCCAGTAGTATATCTTCGGGACCCCTCCACTTT. Its translation is CASSISSGPLHF.

The genes are TRBV7-8 and TRBJ2-7; 10 bases match TRBD1. V gave up 2 bases and J gave up 2 bases; unmatched junction bases: 6. Germline V gives CDR1 SGHVS, CDR2 FQNEAQ. The CDR3 is made up of 16 amino acids. The CDR3 sequence: CASSLPGTGAPYEQYF. Written as DNA, the CDR3 is TGTGCCAGCAGCTTACCCGGGACAGGGGCCCCCTACGAGCAGTACTTC.

The V call is TRBV29-1, the J call TRBJ2-7; 8 positions agree with TRBD1. Germline loops: CDR1 SQVTM, CDR2 ANQGSEA. V was pared by 6 bases and J by 1 base, with 8 bases of the junction left unmatched. The CDR3 loop spans 14 amino acids. The CDR3 coding sequence is TGCAGCGTCGTGGACAGGGCGCTATCCTACGAGCAGTACTTC. Translation gives CSVVDRALSYEQYF.

The rearrangement joins TRBV5-1 to TRBJ1-1; perhaps TRBD1 as D (6 bases). Germline CDR1 reads SGHRS; CDR2 reads YFSETQ. V lost 0 bases to trimming and J lost 4 bases, with 13 bases between them. This CDR3 has 15 amino acids. Here the CDR3 DNA reads TGCGCCAGCAGCTTGGTGGCAGGGGAGCGCACTGAAGCTTTCTTT. Its translation is CASSLVAGERTEAFF.

This chain joins TRBV6-5 and TRBJ1-5; 7 positions agree with TRBD1. Germline lookup yields CDR1 MNHEY and CDR2 SVGAGI. V was pared by 8 bases and J by 2 bases, with 9 bases of the junction left unmatched. This CDR3 region has 15 residues. The CDR3 coding sequence is TGTGCCAGCGGCAGACAGGGAATAGGCAATCAGCCCCAGCATTTT. Its protein is CASGRQGIGNQPQHF.

This clone came up a few times. The chain employs TRBV7-2 and TRBJ2-1; the D gene is possibly TRBD1 (6 bases). The CDR3 is 15 residues long. V lost 0 bases to trimming and J lost 6 bases, with 12 bases between them. The germline gives CDR1 SGHTA, CDR2 FQGNSA. CDR3 region: CASSLANFRGNEQFF. CDR3 in DNA: TGTGCCAGCAGCTTAGCTAATTTCAGGGGCAATGAGCAGTTCTTC.

V gene TRBV7-9 combines with J gene TRBJ1-2; TRBD1 matches 7 bases. Trimming removed 2 bases from V and 2 bases from J; junction bases left unmatched: 8. The germline V gene has CDR1 SEHNR and CDR2 FQNEAQ (reference sequence). The CDR3 has 16 residues. The CDR3 spells CASSLSATGLNYGYTF. DNA of the CDR3: TGTGCCAGCAGCTTAAGCGCGACAGGGTTAAACTATGGCTACACCTTC.

V and J are TRBV5-4 and TRBJ2-7; 8 positions match TRBD1. CDR1 is SGHNT and CDR2 is YYREEE in the germline V gene (reference sequence). Germline trimming cut 4 bases from V and 6 bases from J; bases unmatched to any gene: 3. The CDR3 consists of 12 residues. The CDR3 spells CASSDTGGEQYF. The CDR3 nucleotides are TGTGCCAGCAGCGACACAGGGGGCGAGCAGTACTTC.

CDR3: CASSSGSGFSPLHF. DNA of the CDR3: TGTGCCAGCAGCTCCGGGAGCGGGTTTTCACCCCTCCACTTT. The V call is TRBV28, the J call TRBJ1-6, with D unresolved. The CDR3 contains 14 residues. Looked up from germline, CDR1 is MDHEN and CDR2 is SYDVKM. Trimming pared 6 bases from V and 9 bases from J, leaving 15 bases between.

V and J are TRBV9 and TRBJ1-2; TRBD1 is a possible D gene (5 bases). Between the trimmed V and J ends, which lost 3 bases and 8 bases, there was a span of 35 bases. The CDR3 loop spans 20 amino acids. Germline CDR1 and CDR2: SGDLS and YYNGEE. The CDR3 nucleotides are TGTGCCAGCAGCGAGTCCAATCTATGGGGCTACACCTCCAATCTATGGGGCTACACCTTC. Residues: CASSESNLWGYTSNLWGYTF.

V usage is TRBV7-9 and J usage is TRBJ2-7, with 11 bases fitting TRBD2. The CDR3 runs 15 residues. The junction had 5 bases not matched to a gene; V was cut back by 4 bases and J by 3 bases. Per germline, CDR1 SEHNR and CDR2 FQNEAQ (reference sequence). CDR3 nucleotide sequence: TGTGCCAGCAGCTCCTCGACTAGCGGGGTCTACGAGCAGTACTTC. Translating it yields CASSSSTSGVYEQYF. The full variable domain, its missing parts supplied by reference TRBV7-9 and TRBJ2-7, is DTGVSQNPRHKITKRGQNVTFRCDPISEHNRLYWYRQTLGQGPEFLTYFQNEAQLEKSRLLSDRFSAERPKGSFSTLEIQRTEQGDSAMYLCASSSSTSGVYEQYFGPGTRLTVT.

The chain uses TRBV7-6 and TRBJ1-3; TRBD1 matches 7 bases. CDR1 is SGHVS, CDR2 FNYEAQ, per germline. The V segment lost 5 bases and the J segment 4 bases; nucleotides outside the gene matches: 8. CDR3 size: 15 residues. The CDR3 reads CASSPGGQGGNTIYF. The CDR3 DNA follows: TGTGCCAGCAGCCCAGGGGGTCAGGGAGGAAACACCATATATTTT.

The rearrangement links TRBV21-1 to TRBJ2-2; the table's D call TRBD1 went unverified against the DNA. TRBV21-1 corresponds to a pseudogene. CDR3 length: 17 residues. CDR3 region: CASSKVVDRGHVGELFF. CDR3 in DNA: TGTGCCAGCAGCAAAGTCGTGGACAGGGGGCATGTCGGGGAGCTGTTTTTT.

CDR3 in DNA: TGTGCTAGTGGTACCCTACAGGGGGCCACCTATGGCTACACCTTC. This translates into CASGTLQGATYGYTF. V usage is TRBV12-5 and J usage is TRBJ1-2; 9 bases match TRBD1. The CDR3 has 15 residues. Germline V gene lookup returns CDR1 LGHNT and CDR2 FRNRAP. After removal of 5 bases from V and 4 bases from J, the junction contained 8 bases not matched to a gene. The entire variable domain, with the rest obtained from reference TRBV12-5 and TRBJ1-2, is as follows: DARVTQTPRHKVTEMGQEVTMRCQPILGHNTVFWYRQTMMQGLELLAYFRNRAPLDDSGMPKDRFSAEMPDATLATLKIQPSEPRDSAVYFCASGTLQGATYGYTFGSGTRLTVV.

The J gene is TRBJ1-1, the V gene TRBV15; no clear D gene. V lost 0 bases and J 2 bases, leaving 7 bases between the germline ends. The CDR3 has 14 amino acids. CDR1 and CDR2 (germline): LNHNV, YYDKDF (reference sequence). The CDR3: CATSRDLSNTEAFF. CDR3 nucleotides: TGTGCCACCAGCAGAGATCTCTCCAACACTGAAGCTTTCTTT.

The chain links TRBV5-1 to TRBJ1-2; 7 bases map to TRBD1. The CDR3 runs to 15 residues. Germline V gene data show CDR1 as SGHRS and CDR2 as YFSETQ. V lost 4 bases and J lost 4; bases outside the gene matches: 10. The CDR3 reads CASSPSGDRPYGYTF. CDR3 sequence (DNA): TGCGCCAGCAGCCCCTCGGGGGACAGACCCTATGGCTACACCTTC.

The genes are TRBV19 and TRBJ1-2; 7 bases fit TRBD1. The CDR3 sequence is 12 residues long. Germline lookup yields CDR1 LNHDA and CDR2 SQIVND (reference sequence). After removal of 5 bases from V and 3 bases from J, the junction contained 0 bases not matched to a gene. The CDR3 region has the DNA TGTGCCAGTAGTGGGACAGACTATGGCTACACCTTC. Its protein product is CASSGTDYGYTF.

The sample holds one count of this clone. This chain uses TRBV24-1 with TRBJ2-1, with 9 bases identical to TRBD2. J was trimmed by 5 bases and V by 3 bases; bases with no gene match: 10. Germline V CDR1 and CDR2: KGHDR, SFDVKD. This CDR3 is 17 amino acids long. The CDR3 here is CATSDRQLSGGNNEQFF. CDR3 bases: TGTGCCACCAGTGATCGACAGCTTAGCGGGGGAAACAATGAGCAGTTCTTC.

The V gene is TRBV12-3 or TRBV12-4, the J gene TRBJ2-7; 7 bases are a match to TRBD1. J was trimmed by 0 bases and V by 5 bases; bases with no gene match: 1. The CDR3 is made up of 13 amino acids. The CDR3 coding sequence is TGTGCCAGCAGTGACAGGGTCTCCTACGAGCAGTACTTC. Protein: CASSDRVSYEQYF.

J is TRBJ2-7 and V is TRBV4-3; D is perhaps TRBD1 (8 bases). Per the germline V gene, CDR1 is LGHNA and CDR2 is YSLEER. Deletions cut 4 bases from V and 3 bases from J, with 16 bases between. This CDR3 spans 15 amino acids. CDR3 DNA sequence: TGCGCCAGCAGCCTCGGACAGGGAGGGCTCTACGAGCAGTACTTC. Its protein is CASSLGQGGLYEQYF.

In nucleotides, the CDR3 is TGTGCCAGCAGCTTGGGGTTCATACAGGGCACCGGCGCTTTCTTT. It is translated as CASSLGFIQGTGAFF. This chain joins TRBV5-8 and TRBJ1-1; maybe TRBD1 (6 bases). The CDR3 is 15 residues long. V was trimmed by 0 bases and J by 11 bases, leaving 20 bases between them. CDR1 is SGHTS, CDR2 YDEGEE, per germline.

The chain employs TRBV14 and TRBJ2-3, with TRBD2 matching 9 bases. The germline V gene has CDR1 SGHDN and CDR2 FVKESK. J gave up 8 bases and V 3 bases, and 6 bases lay outside the gene matches. The CDR3 totals 14 residues. The CDR3 DNA reads as TGTGCCAGCAGCCAGCTGGGACTAGCTGCTACGCAGTATTTT. Protein: CASSQLGLAATQYF.

This clone was seen a single time. This sequence joins TRBV24-1 and TRBJ2-2; 12 bases line up with TRBD1. CDR3 length: 15 residues. The V segment lost 7 bases and the J segment 5 bases; nucleotides outside the gene matches: 4. In germline, CDR1 is KGHDR, CDR2 SFDVKD. The CDR3 coding sequence is TGTGCCACCAGGGGGACAGGGGGCGCGACCGGGGAGCTGTTTTTT. Translation: CATRGTGGATGELFF.

J is TRBJ1-1 and V is TRBV7-9; 11 positions match TRBD1. Germline loops: CDR1 SEHNR, CDR2 FQNEAQ (reference sequence). This CDR3 spans 17 amino acids. The V segment lost 5 bases and the J segment 1 base; nucleotides outside the gene matches: 9. DNA for the CDR3: TGTGCCAGCAGCCCGGGTAGGGACAGGGGGAAGAACACTGAAGCTTTCTTT. Encoded protein: CASSPGRDRGKNTEAFF.

This rearrangement joins TRBV18 to TRBJ1-1; tentatively, D is TRBD1 (6 bases). Trimming shortened V by 4 bases and J by 1 base, and 7 bases separated the two germline ends. CDR1 KGHSH and CDR2 LQKENI come from the germline V gene. This CDR3 comprises 13 residues. CDR3 loop: CASSLQGNTEAFF. CDR3 nucleotides: TGTGCCAGCTCACTACAGGGGAACACTGAAGCTTTCTTT. Together with reference TRBV18 and TRBJ1-1, the CDR3 gives the full variable domain: NAGVMQNPRHLVRRRGQEARLRCSPMKGHSHVYWYRQLPEEGLKFMVYLQKENIIDESGMPKERFSAEFPKEGPSILRIQQVVRGDSAAYFCASSLQGNTEAFFGQGTRLTVV.